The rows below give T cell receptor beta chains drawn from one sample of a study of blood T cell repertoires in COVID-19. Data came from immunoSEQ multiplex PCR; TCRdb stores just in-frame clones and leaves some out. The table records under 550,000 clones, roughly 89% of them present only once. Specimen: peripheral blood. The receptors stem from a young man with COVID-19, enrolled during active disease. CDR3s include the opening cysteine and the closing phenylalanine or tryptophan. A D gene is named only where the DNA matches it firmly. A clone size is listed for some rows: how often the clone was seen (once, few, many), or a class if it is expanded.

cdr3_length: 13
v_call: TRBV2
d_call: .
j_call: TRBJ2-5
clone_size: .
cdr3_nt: TGTGCCAGCAGGCGCTACTTCGTTGAGACCCAGTACTTC
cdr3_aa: CASRRYFVETQYF

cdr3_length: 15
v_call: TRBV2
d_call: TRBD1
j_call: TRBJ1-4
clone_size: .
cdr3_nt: TGTGCCAGCAGTGATCTAGGGACAGGGGTGGAAAAACTGTTTTTT
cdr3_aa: CASSDLGTGVEKLFF

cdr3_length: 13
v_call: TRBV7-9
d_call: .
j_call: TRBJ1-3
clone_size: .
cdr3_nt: TGTGCCAGCAGCCGAAGTACAGGAAACACCATATATTTT
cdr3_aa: CASSRSTGNTIYF

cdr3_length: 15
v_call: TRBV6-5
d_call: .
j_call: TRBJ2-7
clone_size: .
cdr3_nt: TGTGCCAGCAGCCGAAACCTGCAGGGGCCCTACGAGCAGTACTTC
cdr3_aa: CASSRNLQGPYEQYF

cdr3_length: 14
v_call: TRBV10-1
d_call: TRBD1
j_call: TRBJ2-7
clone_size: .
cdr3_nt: TGCGCCAGCAGTGCCGGGACAGGGGTCAACGAGCAGTACTTC
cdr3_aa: CASSAGTGVNEQYF

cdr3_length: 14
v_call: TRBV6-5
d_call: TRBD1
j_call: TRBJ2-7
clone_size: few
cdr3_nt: TGTGCCAGCAGTTCCCGACAGGGGTCCTACGAGCAGTACTTC
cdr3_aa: CASSSRQGSYEQYF

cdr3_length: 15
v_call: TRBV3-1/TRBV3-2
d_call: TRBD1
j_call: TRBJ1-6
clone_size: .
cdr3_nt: TGTGCCAGCAGCCCAGCTACAGGGGGTAATTCACCCCTCCACTTT
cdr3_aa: CASSPATGGNSPLHF

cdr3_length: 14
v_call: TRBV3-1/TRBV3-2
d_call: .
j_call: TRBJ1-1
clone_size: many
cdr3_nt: TGTGCCAGCAACCCAAGAGGGCAGAACACTGAAGCTTTCTTT
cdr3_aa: CASNPRGQNTEAFF

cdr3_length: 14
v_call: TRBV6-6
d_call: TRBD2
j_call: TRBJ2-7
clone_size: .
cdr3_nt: TGTGCCAGCAGCCCTCGGGGGGAGAGGTACGAGCAGTACTTC
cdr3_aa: CASSPRGERYEQYF

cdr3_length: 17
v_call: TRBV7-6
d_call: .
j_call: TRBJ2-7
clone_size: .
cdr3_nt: TGTGCCAGCAGCTTAGGCTCTCGGGGACATAGCCTCTACGAGCAGTACTTC
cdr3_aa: CASSLGSRGHSLYEQYF

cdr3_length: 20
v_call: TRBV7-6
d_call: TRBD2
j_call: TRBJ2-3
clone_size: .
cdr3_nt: TGTGCCAGCAGCTTAGAGGCTAGCGGGATATACCCATACCGCGCAGATACGCAGTATTTT
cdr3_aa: CASSLEASGIYPYRADTQYF

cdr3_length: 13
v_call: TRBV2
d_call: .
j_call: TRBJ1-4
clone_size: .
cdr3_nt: TGTGCCAGCAGGGAGGGTTTGATTGAAAAACTGTTTTTT
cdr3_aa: CASREGLIEKLFF

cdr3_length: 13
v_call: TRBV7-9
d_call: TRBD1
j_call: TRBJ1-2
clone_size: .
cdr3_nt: TGTGCCAGCAGCTCGACAGGGAACGATGGCTACACCTTC
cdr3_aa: CASSSTGNDGYTF

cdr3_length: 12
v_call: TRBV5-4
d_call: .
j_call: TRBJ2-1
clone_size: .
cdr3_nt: TGTGCCAGCAGCTCCGGGGGTAATGAGCAGTTCTTC
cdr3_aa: CASSSGGNEQFF

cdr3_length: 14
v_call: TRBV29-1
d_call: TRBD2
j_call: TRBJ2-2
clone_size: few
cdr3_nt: TGCAGCGTTGTAGTAGCGGGGGGCCCCGGGGAGCTGTTTTTT
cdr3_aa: CSVVVAGGPGELFF

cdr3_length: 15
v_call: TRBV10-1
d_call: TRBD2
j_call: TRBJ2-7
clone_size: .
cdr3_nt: TGCGCCAGCAGTGAGTCCGGGGGGAGGGCCTACGAGCAGTACTTC
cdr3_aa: CASSESGGRAYEQYF

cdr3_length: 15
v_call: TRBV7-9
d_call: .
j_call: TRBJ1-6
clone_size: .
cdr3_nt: TGTGCCAGCAGCTTCTCAGGGGCAGGTAATTCACCCCTCCACTTT
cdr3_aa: CASSFSGAGNSPLHF

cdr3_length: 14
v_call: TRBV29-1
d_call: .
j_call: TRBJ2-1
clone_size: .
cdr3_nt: TGCAGCGTTGAAGTTCGTATAGCCTACAATGAGCAGTTCTTC
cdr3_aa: CSVEVRIAYNEQFF

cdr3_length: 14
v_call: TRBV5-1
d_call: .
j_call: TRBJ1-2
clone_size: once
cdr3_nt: TGCGCCAGCAACGAATCCGGGGGTTTGGGAGGCTACACCTTC
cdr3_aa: CASNESGGLGGYTF

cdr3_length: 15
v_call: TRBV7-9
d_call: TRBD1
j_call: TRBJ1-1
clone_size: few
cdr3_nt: TGTGCCAGCAGCTTAGTGACAGGGATCGACACTGAAGCTTTCTTT
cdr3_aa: CASSLVTGIDTEAFF

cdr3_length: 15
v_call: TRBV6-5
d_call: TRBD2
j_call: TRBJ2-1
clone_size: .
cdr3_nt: TGTGCCAGCAGGCTTAGCGGGAGTGACTACAATGAGCAGTTCTTC
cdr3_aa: CASRLSGSDYNEQFF

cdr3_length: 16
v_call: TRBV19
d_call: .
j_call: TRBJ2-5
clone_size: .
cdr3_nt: TGTGCCAGTAGCCCTCGGGCGCCCCGGTCAGGGGAGACCCAGTACTTC
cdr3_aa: CASSPRAPRSGETQYF

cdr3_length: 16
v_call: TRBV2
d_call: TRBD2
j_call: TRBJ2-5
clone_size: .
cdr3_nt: TGTGCCAGCACCCTCCTCGACGGCGGGAGCAAAGAGACCCAGTACTTC
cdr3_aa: CASTLLDGGSKETQYF

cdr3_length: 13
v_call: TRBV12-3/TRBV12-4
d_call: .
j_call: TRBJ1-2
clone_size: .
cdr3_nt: TGTGCCAGCAGTTCCGACAGGTTCTATGGCTACACCTTC
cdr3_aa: CASSSDRFYGYTF

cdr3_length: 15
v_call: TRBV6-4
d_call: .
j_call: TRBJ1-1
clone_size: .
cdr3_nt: TGTGCCAGCAGACCTAGGGGACTCTTTCACACTGAAGCTTTCTTT
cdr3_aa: CASRPRGLFHTEAFF

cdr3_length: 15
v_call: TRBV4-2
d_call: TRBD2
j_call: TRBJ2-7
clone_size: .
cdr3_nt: TGTGCCAGCAGCCAAAGCGGGGCGGCTCCCTACGAGCAGTACTTC
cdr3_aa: CASSQSGAAPYEQYF

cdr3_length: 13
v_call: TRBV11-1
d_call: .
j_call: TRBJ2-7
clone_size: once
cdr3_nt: TGTGCCAGCAGCCATCCTGGGGCCCGGGAGCAGTACTTC
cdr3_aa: CASSHPGAREQYF

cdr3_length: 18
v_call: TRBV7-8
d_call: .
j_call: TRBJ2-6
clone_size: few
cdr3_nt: TGTGCCAGCAGCGGTGGTGGCAGGGCCTTCTCTGGGGCCAACGTCCTGACTTTC
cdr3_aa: CASSGGGRAFSGANVLTF

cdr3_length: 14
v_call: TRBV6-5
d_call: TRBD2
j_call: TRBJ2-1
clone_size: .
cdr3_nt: TGTGCCAGCAGGAGACTAGCGGGAGCAGATGAGCAGTTCTTC
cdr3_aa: CASRRLAGADEQFF

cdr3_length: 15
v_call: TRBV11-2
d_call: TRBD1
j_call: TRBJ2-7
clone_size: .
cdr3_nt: TGTGCCAGCAGCTCACTGGGACAGGGAGGGTACGAGCAGTACTTC
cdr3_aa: CASSSLGQGGYEQYF

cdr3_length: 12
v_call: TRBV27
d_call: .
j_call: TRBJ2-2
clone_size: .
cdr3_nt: TGTGCCAGCTGCGGGTACACCGGGGAGCTGTTTTTT
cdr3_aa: CASCGYTGELFF

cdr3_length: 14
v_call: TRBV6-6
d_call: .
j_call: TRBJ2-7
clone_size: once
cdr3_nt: TGTGCCAGCAGCCATGGGCCCTTCGAAGGCCAGCAGTACTTC
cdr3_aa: CASSHGPFEGQQYF

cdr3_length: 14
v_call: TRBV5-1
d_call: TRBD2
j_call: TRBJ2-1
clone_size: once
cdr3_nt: TGCGCCAGCAGCTTGGGGACTAGCGGGGATGAGCAGTTCTTC
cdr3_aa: CASSLGTSGDEQFF

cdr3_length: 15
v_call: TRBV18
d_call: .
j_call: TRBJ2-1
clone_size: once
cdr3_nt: TGTGCCAGCTCACCACCGGAGTTTTCCTACAATGAGCAGTTCTTC
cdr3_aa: CASSPPEFSYNEQFF

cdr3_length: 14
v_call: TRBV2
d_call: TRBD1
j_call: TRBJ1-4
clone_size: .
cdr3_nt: TGTGCCAGCAGTCCCGGGACAGGGAGTGAAAAACTGTTTTTT
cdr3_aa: CASSPGTGSEKLFF

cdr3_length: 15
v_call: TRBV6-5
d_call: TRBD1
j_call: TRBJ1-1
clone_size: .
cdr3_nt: TGTGCCAGCAGTCCACAGGGGGTCGTGAACACTGAAGCTTTCTTT
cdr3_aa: CASSPQGVVNTEAFF

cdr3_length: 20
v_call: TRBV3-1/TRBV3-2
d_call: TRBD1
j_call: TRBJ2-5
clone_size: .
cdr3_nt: TGTGCCAGCAGCCAAGAATCCAAATCTGCCGGGACAGGGATATGGGAGACCCAGTACTTC
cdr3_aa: CASSQESKSAGTGIWETQYF

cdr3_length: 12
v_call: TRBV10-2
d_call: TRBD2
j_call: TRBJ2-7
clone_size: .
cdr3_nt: TGCGCCAGCAGTGAGCCGGGACTAGAGCAGTACTTC
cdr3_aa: CASSEPGLEQYF

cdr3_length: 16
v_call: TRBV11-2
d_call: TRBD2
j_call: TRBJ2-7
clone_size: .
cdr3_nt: TGTGCCAGCAGGCGACTAGCGGGGGGTACCTCCTACGAGCAGTACTTC
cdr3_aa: CASRRLAGGTSYEQYF